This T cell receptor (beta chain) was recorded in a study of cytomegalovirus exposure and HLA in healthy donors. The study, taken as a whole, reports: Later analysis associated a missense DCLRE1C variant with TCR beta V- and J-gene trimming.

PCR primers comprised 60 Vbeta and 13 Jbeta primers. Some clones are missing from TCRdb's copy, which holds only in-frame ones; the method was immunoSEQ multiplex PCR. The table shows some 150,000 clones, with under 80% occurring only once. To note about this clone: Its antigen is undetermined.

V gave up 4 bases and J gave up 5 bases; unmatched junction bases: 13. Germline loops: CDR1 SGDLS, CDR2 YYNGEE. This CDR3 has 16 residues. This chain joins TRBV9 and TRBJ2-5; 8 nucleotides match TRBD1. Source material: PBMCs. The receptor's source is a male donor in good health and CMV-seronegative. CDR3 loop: CASSPYSTGDVETQYF. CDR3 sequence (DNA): TGTGCCAGCAGCCCTTATTCGACAGGGGATGTGGAGACCCAGTACTTC.